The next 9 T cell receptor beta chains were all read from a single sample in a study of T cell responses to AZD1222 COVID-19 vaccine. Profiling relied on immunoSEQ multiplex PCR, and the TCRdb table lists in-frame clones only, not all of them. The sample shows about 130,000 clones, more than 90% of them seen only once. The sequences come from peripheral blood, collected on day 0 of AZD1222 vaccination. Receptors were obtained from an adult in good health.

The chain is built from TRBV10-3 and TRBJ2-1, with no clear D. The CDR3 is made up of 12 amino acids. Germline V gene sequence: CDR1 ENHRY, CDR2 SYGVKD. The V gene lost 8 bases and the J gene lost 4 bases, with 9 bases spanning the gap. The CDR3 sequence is CAIQSYYNEQFF. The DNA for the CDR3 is TGTGCCATCCAAAGCTATTACAATGAGCAGTTCTTC.

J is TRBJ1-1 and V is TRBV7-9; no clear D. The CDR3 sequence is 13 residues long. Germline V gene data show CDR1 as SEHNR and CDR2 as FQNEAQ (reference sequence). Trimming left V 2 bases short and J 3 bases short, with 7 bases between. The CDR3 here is CASSLIGDTEAFF. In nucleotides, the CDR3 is TGTGCCAGCAGCTTAATTGGGGACACTGAAGCTTTCTTT.

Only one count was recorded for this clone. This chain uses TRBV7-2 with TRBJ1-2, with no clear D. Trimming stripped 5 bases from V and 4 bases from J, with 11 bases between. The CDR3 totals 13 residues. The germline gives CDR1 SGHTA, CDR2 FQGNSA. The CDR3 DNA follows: TGTGCCAGCAGCGGCAACGGGGTCTATGGCTACACCTTC. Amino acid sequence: CASSGNGVYGYTF.

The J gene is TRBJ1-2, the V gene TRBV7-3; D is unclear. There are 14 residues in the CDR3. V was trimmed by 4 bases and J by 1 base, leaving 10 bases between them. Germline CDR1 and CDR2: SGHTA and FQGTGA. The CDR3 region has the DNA TGTGCCAGCAGCTCCCGGGCGGTTAACTATGGCTACACCTTC. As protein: CASSSRAVNYGYTF.

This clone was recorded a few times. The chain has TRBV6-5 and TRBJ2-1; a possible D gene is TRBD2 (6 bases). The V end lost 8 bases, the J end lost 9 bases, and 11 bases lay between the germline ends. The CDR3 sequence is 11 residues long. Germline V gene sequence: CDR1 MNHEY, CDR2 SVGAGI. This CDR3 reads CASGVGSEQFF. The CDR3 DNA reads TGTGCCAGCGGGGTCGGGAGTGAGCAGTTCTTC.

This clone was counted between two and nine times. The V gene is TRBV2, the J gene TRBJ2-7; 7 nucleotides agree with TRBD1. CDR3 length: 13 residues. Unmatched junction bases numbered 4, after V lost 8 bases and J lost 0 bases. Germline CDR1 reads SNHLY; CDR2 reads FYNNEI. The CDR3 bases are TGTGCCAGCGTTGGGACAGACTCCTACGAGCAGTACTTC. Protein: CASVGTDSYEQYF.

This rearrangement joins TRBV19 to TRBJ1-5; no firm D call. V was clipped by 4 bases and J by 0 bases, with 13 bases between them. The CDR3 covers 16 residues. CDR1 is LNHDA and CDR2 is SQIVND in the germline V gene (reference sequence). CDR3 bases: TGTGCCAGTAGTAATGGCCCCAAAATTAGCAATCAGCCCCAGCATTTT. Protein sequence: CASSNGPKISNQPQHF. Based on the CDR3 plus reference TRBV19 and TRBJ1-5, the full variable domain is DGGITQSPKYLFRKEGQNVTLSCEQNLNHDAMYWYRQDPGQGLRLIYYSQIVNDFQKGDIAEGYSVSREKKESFPLTVTSAQKNPTAFYLCASSNGPKISNQPQHFGDGTRLSIL.

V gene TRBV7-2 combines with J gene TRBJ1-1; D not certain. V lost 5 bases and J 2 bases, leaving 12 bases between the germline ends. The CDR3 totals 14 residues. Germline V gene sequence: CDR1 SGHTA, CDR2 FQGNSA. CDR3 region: CASSLGLANTEAFF. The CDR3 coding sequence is TGTGCCAGCAGCCTCGGGTTGGCCAACACTGAAGCTTTCTTT.

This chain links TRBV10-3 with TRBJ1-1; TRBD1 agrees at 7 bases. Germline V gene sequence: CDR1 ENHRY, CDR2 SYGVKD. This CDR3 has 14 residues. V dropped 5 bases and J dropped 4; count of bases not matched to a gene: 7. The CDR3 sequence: CAISKDRAGTEAFF. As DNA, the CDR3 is TGTGCCATCAGTAAAGACAGGGCGGGCACTGAAGCTTTCTTT.